This T cell receptor beta chain was observed in a study of T-cell reconstitution after alpha-beta-depleted transplantation in children. V shed 6 bases and J shed 8 bases, with 13 bases lying between them. Germline CDR1 is LNHDA and CDR2 is SQIVND (reference sequence). The length of the CDR3 is 13 residues. Findings of the study overall: Several hundred expanded graft clones reportedly gave rise to the alpha-beta T cells present about two months after transplant.

Unique molecular identifiers were incorporated when the TCRbeta library was constructed. MiXCR was run by TCRdb on the PCR reads, yielding one entry per CDR3 protein. The sample lists some 830,000 distinct CDR3 sequences; 16% were seen once. Turning to this clonotype: Its specificity is not known.

This TCR came from a male patient younger than 18 who had a stem cell transplant for acute lymphoblastic leukemia, so the T cells may come from the graft donor. This chain connects TRBV19 to TRBJ1-4; possibly TRBD1 for D (5 bases). The input for sequencing was PBMCs, mostly from graft donor cells, taken 360 days after TCRalphabeta/CD19-depleted stem cell transplant. The CDR3, as DNA: TGTGCCAGTAGGTTACAGGTGGAGGAAAAACTGTTTTTT. As protein: CASRLQVEEKLFF.